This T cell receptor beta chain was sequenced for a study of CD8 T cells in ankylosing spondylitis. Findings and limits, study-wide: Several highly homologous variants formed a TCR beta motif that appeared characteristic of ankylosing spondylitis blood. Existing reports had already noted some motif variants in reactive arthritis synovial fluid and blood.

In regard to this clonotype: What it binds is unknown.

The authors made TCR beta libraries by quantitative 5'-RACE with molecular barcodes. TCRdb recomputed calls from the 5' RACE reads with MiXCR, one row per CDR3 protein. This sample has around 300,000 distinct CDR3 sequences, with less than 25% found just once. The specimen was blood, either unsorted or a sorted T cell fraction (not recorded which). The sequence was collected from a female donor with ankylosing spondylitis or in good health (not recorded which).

CDR3 nucleotide sequence: TGTGCCAGCAGTTTATTGAGGGCCTACGAGCAGTACTTC. It is translated as CASSLLRAYEQYF. The V and J genes are TRBV12-3 or TRBV12-4 and TRBJ2-7, with D possibly matching TRBD2 (5 bases). This CDR3 has 13 amino acids. Trimming left V 2 bases short and J 2 bases short, with 7 bases between.